This T cell receptor beta chain was sequenced for a study of blood T cells in healthy people across ages. Every sample had a minimum of 7 million PBMCs isolated. Deletions cut 4 bases from V and 2 bases from J, with 19 bases between. CDR3 length: 16 residues. Germline-derived CDR1 and CDR2 are SGHRS and YFSETQ. Study-wide findings and caveats: Unsorted PBMC input precluded a conclusive naive versus antigen-experienced comparison.

Alongside a J-beta primer mix, a sample-barcoded 5' primer served in a second PCR lasting roughly 6 to 11 cycles. TCRdb re-called the 5' RACE reads with MiXCR, one entry per CDR3 protein. The sample lists under 800,000 distinct CDR3 sequences; about 42% were seen once. Comment on this clonotype: Its matching antigen is unknown.

The chain uses TRBV5-1 and TRBJ2-7; D might be TRBD2 (5 bases). This receptor was identified in a woman aged 60 to 75 in good health. Sequencing input: blood. The CDR3 DNA reads TGCGCCAGCAGCCCTCTACTAGGCCAGCCCCCCTACGAGCAGTACTTC. This gives the protein CASSPLLGQPPYEQYF. Using reference TRBV5-1 and TRBJ2-7 for the parts outside the CDR3, the full variable domain is KAGVTQTPRYLIKTRGQQVTLSCSPISGHRSVSWYQQTPGQGLQFLFEYFSETQRNKGNFPGRFSGRQFSNSRSEMNVSTLELGDSALYLCASSPLLGQPPYEQYFGPGTRLTVT.